One sample yielded the 12 T cell receptor beta chains listed below, sequenced in a study of CD8 T cells in ankylosing spondylitis. Using its own MiXCR run on the 5' RACE reads, TCRdb lists one record per CDR3 protein. The sample consists of 130,000 or so distinct CDR3 sequences, 6.5% to 9% of them appearing once. Sequencing was done on a sample of blood, either unsorted or a sorted T cell fraction (not recorded which). These receptor sequences come from a male donor with ankylosing spondylitis or in good health (not recorded which).

In its sample, this clonotype was seen many times. The chain links TRBV20-1 to TRBJ2-4; 12 nucleotides align to TRBD1. The V and J ends lost 3 bases and 2 bases, in that order; junction bases with no gene match: 8. This CDR3 contains 17 residues. Germline loops: CDR1 DFQATT, CDR2 SNEGSKA (reference sequence). The CDR3 loop is CSASLRGTGGSKNIQYF. CDR3 sequence (DNA): TGCAGTGCTAGTCTAAGGGGGACAGGGGGCTCCAAAAACATTCAGTACTTC.

This clonotype came up many times. V is TRBV20-1 and J is TRBJ2-5; 10 positions match TRBD2. The V and J ends lost 6 bases and 2 bases, in that order; junction bases with no gene match: 6. This CDR3 has 14 residues. The germline V gene has CDR1 DFQATT and CDR2 SNEGSKA (reference sequence). As DNA, the CDR3 is TGCAGTGCCCTAGCGGGAGCCAAACAAGAGACCCAGTACTTC. Amino acid sequence: CSALAGAKQETQYF.

The sample holds many counts of this clonotype. The rearrangement joins TRBV5-1 to TRBJ2-5; the match to TRBD2 covers 7 bases. Per the germline V gene, CDR1 is SGHRS and CDR2 is YFSETQ. This CDR3 is 18 amino acids long. The junction had 13 bases not matched to a gene; V was cut back by 0 bases and J by 2 bases. This chain's CDR3 is CASSLGGSGERGQETQYF. In DNA form, the CDR3 reads TGCGCCAGCAGCTTGGGCGGCAGCGGGGAGAGGGGTCAAGAGACCCAGTACTTC.

In its sample, this clonotype was seen many times. The CDR3 bases are TGCGCCAGCAGCTTTTTTGCGGGGGAAACCTACGAGCAGTACTTC. This gives the protein CASSFFAGETYEQYF. The chain combines TRBV5-1 with TRBJ2-7, with 7 bases identical to TRBD2. This CDR3 comprises 15 residues. Unmatched junction bases numbered 7, after V lost 2 bases and J lost 2 bases. CDR1 and CDR2 from the germline V gene are SGHRS and YFSETQ.

This clonotype was detected many times. The CDR3 protein is CASSPPGAGLAEQFF. The DNA for the CDR3 is TGTGCCAGCAGTCCCCCCGGGGCAGGGTTGGCTGAGCAGTTCTTC. The chain links TRBV28 to TRBJ2-1; perhaps D is TRBD1 or TRBD2 (5 bases each). The CDR3 totals 15 residues. The germline V gene has CDR1 MDHEN and CDR2 SYDVKM. Trimming left V 5 bases short and J 9 bases short, with 20 bases between.

Many counts were recorded for this clonotype. The chain is built from TRBV20-1 and TRBJ2-1; 10 nucleotides line up with TRBD2. The trim removed 3 bases at V and 6 bases at J, leaving 11 bases unmatched. Germline V lookup: CDR1 DFQATT, CDR2 SNEGSKA (reference sequence). This CDR3 comprises 16 residues. CDR3 amino acids: CSASAASGRSGNEQFF. DNA for the CDR3: TGCAGTGCTAGCGCGGCTAGCGGGAGATCTGGCAATGAGCAGTTCTTC.

This clonotype appeared many times. The chain employs TRBV9 and TRBJ2-1; the D is unclear. CDR3 length: 13 residues. V was clipped by 2 bases and J by 9 bases, with 12 bases between them. Germline V gives CDR1 SGDLS, CDR2 YYNGEE. CDR3 residues: CASSVLDIREQFF. In nucleotides, the CDR3 is TGTGCCAGCAGCGTTCTTGACATTCGTGAGCAGTTCTTC.

The sample holds many counts of this clonotype. The chain recombines TRBV20-1 with TRBJ1-2, with D unresolved. From germline, CDR1 is DFQATT and CDR2 SNEGSKA (reference sequence). CDR3 length: 12 amino acids. V lost 3 bases and J 2 bases, leaving 7 bases between the germline ends. The CDR3 region has the DNA TGCAGTGCTAGGGTTCGAAACTATGGCTACACCTTC. The encoded protein is CSARVRNYGYTF.

This clonotype was seen repeatedly, ten times or more. The genes are TRBV20-1 and TRBJ2-1; TRBD2 agrees at 13 bases. Trimming removed 8 bases from V and 3 bases from J; junction bases left unmatched: 13. Germline CDR1 DFQATT, CDR2 SNEGSKA (reference sequence). The CDR3 is 17 residues long. The DNA of the CDR3 is TGCAGTCCCCTTGGGGGGACTAGCGGGATTCTCTACAATGAGCAGTTCTTC. Protein product: CSPLGGTSGILYNEQFF.

The table lists this clonotype with a few counts. This chain joins TRBV6-5 and TRBJ1-2; the D gene is possibly TRBD1 (6 bases). The CDR3 loop spans 12 amino acids. V was trimmed by 6 bases and J by 8 bases, leaving 13 bases between them. Germline values: CDR1 MNHEY, CDR2 SVGAGI. CDR3 sequence (DNA): TGTGCCAGCAGATCGGGGGCGCGAGGCTACACCTTC. Its protein product is CASRSGARGYTF.

This clonotype was seen only a few times. J is TRBJ1-3 and V is TRBV20-1, with D unresolved. The CDR3 consists of 13 residues. Trimming cost V 5 bases and J 9 bases, with 17 bases left between them. Germline CDR1 reads DFQATT; CDR2 reads SNEGSKA (reference sequence). The DNA of the CDR3 is TGCAGTGCTGCGACGGACTATAAATCCACCATATATTTT. Its translation is CSAATDYKSTIYF.

This clonotype was detected many times. This chain joins TRBV5-1 and TRBJ2-5; D remains ambiguous. Germline CDR1 SGHRS, CDR2 YFSETQ. The CDR3 is made up of 14 amino acids. V lost 4 bases and J 1 base, leaving 11 bases between the germline ends. CDR3 in DNA: TGCGCCAGCAGCCTGCTTGGAGCCCAAGAGACCCAGTACTTC. Translating gives CASSLLGAQETQYF.